This T cell receptor beta chain was documented in a study of cytomegalovirus exposure and HLA in healthy donors. Findings of the study overall: Donors were assumed by presence/absence analyses to have roughly uniform sequencing depth. Reportedly, cytomegalovirus status was diagnosed with high sensitivity and specificity.

The length of the CDR3 is 16 residues. CDR1 is ENHRY, CDR2 SYGVKD, per germline. Remarks on this clone: Its antigen remains unknown.

PCR was performed using 60 Vbeta and 13 Jbeta primers. Generated by immunoSEQ multiplex PCR, the TCRdb table keeps only in-frame clones and is missing some. The sample includes 80,000 to 95,000 clones, nearly 70% of them seen just once. The sequence was obtained from a woman aged 45-59 years in good health and CMV-seropositive. The chain uses TRBV10-3 and TRBJ2-5; 11 bases are shared with TRBD2. The J call may be in error: the DNA end matches TRBJ2-7 better. Material for sequencing was PBMCs. The CDR3 here is CAISRPGTSGSYEQYF. CDR3 bases: TGTGCCATCAGTCGCCCCGGGACTAGCGGATCCTACGAGCAGTACTTC.